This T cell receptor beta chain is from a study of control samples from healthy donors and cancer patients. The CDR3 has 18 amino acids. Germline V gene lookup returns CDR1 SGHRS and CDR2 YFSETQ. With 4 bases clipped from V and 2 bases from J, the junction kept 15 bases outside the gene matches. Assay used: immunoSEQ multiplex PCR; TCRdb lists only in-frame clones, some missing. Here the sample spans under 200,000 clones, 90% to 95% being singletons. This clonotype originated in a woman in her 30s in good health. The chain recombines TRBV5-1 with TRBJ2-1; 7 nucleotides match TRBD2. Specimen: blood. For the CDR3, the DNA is TGCGCCAGCAGCCCACTCGGGCGACGAGCGGGGACCTACAATGAGCAGTTCTTC. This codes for CASSPLGRRAGTYNEQFF.